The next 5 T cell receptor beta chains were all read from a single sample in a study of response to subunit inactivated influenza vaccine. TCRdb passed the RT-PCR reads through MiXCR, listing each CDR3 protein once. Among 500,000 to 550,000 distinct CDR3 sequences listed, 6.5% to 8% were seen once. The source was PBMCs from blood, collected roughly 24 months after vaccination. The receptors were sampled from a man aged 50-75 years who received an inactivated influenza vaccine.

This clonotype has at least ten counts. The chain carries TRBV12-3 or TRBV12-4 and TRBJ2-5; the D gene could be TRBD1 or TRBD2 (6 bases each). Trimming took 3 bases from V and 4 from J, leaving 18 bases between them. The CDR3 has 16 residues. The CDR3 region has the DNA TGTGCCAGCAGTTTTTCGTTACGGGGGCGGGCAGAGACCCAGTACTTC. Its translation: CASSFSLRGRAETQYF.

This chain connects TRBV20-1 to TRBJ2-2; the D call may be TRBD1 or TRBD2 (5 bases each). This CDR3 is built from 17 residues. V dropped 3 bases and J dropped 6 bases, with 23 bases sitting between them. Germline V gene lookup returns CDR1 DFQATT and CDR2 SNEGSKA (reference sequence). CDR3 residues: CSASISGTARVPGELFF. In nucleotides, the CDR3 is TGCAGTGCTAGTATTTCAGGGACCGCGCGTGTACCCGGGGAGCTGTTTTTT.

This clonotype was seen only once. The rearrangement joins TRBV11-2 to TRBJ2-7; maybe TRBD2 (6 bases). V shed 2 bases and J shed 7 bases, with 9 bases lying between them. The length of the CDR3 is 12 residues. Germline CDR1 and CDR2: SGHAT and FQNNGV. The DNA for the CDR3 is TGTGCCAGCAGCTTATGGGCGGGAGAGCAGTACTTC. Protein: CASSLWAGEQYF.

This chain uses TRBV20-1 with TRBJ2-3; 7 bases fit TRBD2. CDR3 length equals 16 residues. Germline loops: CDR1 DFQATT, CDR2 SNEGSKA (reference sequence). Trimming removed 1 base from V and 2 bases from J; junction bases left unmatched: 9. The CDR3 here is CSARGIHRGDTDTQYF. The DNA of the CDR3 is TGCAGTGCTAGAGGTATTCATCGGGGGGACACAGATACGCAGTATTTT.

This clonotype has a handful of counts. The CDR3 DNA is TGTGCTAGTGGTTTGGTACGGAATGGCGAGACCCAGTACTTC. This gives the protein CASGLVRNGETQYF. V and J are TRBV12-5 and TRBJ2-5; unclear D gene. Per the germline V gene, CDR1 is LGHNT and CDR2 is FRNRAP. The CDR3 is 14 residues long. V was trimmed by 0 bases and J by 5 bases, leaving 10 bases between them.